These 13 T cell receptor beta chains originate from one sample sequenced in a study of blood T cell repertoires in COVID-19. Profiled with immunoSEQ multiplex PCR; TCRdb holds only in-frame clones, not every one. Among some 200,000 clones listed, 81% were seen once. Sequenced input: PBMCs or T cells enriched from blood (not recorded which). The receptors derive from a woman aged 50 to 65 with acute COVID-19.

In its sample, this clone was seen a few times. The V call is TRBV11-2, the J call TRBJ1-1, with unresolved D. Trimming stripped 6 bases from V and 1 base from J, with 9 bases between. Germline V CDR1 and CDR2: SGHAT, FQNNGV. The CDR3 extends over 13 amino acids. The CDR3 protein is CASRSGENTEAFF. CDR3 bases: TGTGCCAGCAGGTCCGGGGAGAACACTGAAGCTTTCTTT.

The chain employs TRBV2 and TRBJ1-5; TRBD1 agrees at 7 bases. V trimming: 3 bases; J trimming: 4 bases; junction bases outside the gene matches: 9. CDR1 SNHLY and CDR2 FYNNEI come from the germline V gene. CDR3 length equals 16 residues. CDR3 sequence: CASSDPWTGVNQPQHF. DNA of the CDR3: TGTGCCAGCAGTGACCCTTGGACAGGAGTGAATCAGCCCCAGCATTTT. Full variable domain (rest looked up from reference TRBV2 and TRBJ1-5): EPEVTQTPSHQVTQMGQEVILRCVPISNHLYFYWYRQILGQKVEFLVSFYNNEISEKSEIFDDQFSVERPDGSNFTLKIRSTKLEDSAMYFCASSDPWTGVNQPQHFGDGTRLSIL.

This chain uses TRBV5-5 with TRBJ2-1, with 7 bases fitting TRBD2. Losses at the gene ends were 7 bases for V and 5 bases for J; bases not matched to a gene: 9. This CDR3 comprises 14 residues. From germline, CDR1 is SGHKS and CDR2 YYEKEE (reference sequence). The CDR3 DNA sequence: TGTGCCAGCGGCCCAAGCGGGGTACACAATGAGCAGTTCTTC. Protein product: CASGPSGVHNEQFF.

V is TRBV29-1 and J is TRBJ2-7, with D tentatively TRBD2 (5 bases). Germline V CDR1 and CDR2: SQVTM, ANQGSEA. V was trimmed by 5 bases and J by 7 bases, leaving 9 bases between them. CDR3 length: 10 residues. The CDR3 region is CSVFSGEQYF. For the CDR3, the DNA is TGCAGCGTTTTTTCGGGGGAGCAGTACTTC.

The V call is TRBV3-1 (or the pseudogene TRBV3-2), the J call TRBJ2-5; 7 positions match TRBD2. Germline trimming cut 4 bases from V and 9 bases from J; bases unmatched to any gene: 11. Germline CDR1 reads LGHDT; CDR2 reads YNNKEL (reference sequence). This CDR3 has 14 residues. In nucleotides, the CDR3 is TGTGCCAGCAGCCCATTGGGGGGGTCCGGGGCCCAGTACTTC. Translation: CASSPLGGSGAQYF.

This clone was seen a handful of times. The rearrangement uses TRBV14 and TRBJ1-6; D is uncertain. This CDR3 has 14 residues. Trimming took off 1 base at V and 9 bases at J, with 10 bases between the two ends. CDR1 SGHDN and CDR2 FVKESK come from the germline V gene. CDR3 sequence: CASSQGTGFSPLHF. CDR3 DNA sequence: TGTGCCAGCAGCCAAGGAACGGGGTTTTCACCCCTCCACTTT.

In its sample, this clone was seen a few times. This rearrangement joins TRBV3-1 (or the pseudogene TRBV3-2) to TRBJ1-1; TRBD1 is a possible D gene (6 bases). V was shortened by 2 bases and J by 0 bases, with 10 bases between the two germline ends. This CDR3 spans 15 amino acids. Germline lookup yields CDR1 LGHDT and CDR2 YNNKEL (reference sequence). DNA for the CDR3: TGTGCCAGCAGCCAAACAGGGAAGATGAACACTGAAGCTTTCTTT. It codes for CASSQTGKMNTEAFF.

The rearrangement joins TRBV28 to TRBJ2-1, with 14 bases fitting TRBD2. Germline values: CDR1 MDHEN, CDR2 SYDVKM. The trim removed 4 bases at V and 8 bases at J, leaving 10 bases unmatched. This CDR3 contains 17 residues. CDR3: CASSYPGTSGRVYEQFF. Written as DNA, the CDR3 is TGTGCCAGCAGTTACCCCGGGACTAGCGGGAGAGTGTATGAGCAGTTCTTC.

This sequence joins TRBV7-2 and TRBJ2-2; TRBD1 matches at 7 bases. Germline V gene sequence: CDR1 SGHTA, CDR2 FQGNSA. J was trimmed by 4 bases and V by 9 bases; bases with no gene match: 11. The CDR3 extends over 15 amino acids. CDR3 amino acids: CASRASTGRTGELFF. The CDR3 region has the DNA TGTGCCAGTAGAGCCTCGACAGGGCGCACCGGGGAGCTGTTTTTT.

The chain links TRBV7-2 to TRBJ1-5; no definite D call. CDR1 and CDR2 (germline): SGHTA, FQGNSA. The germline V and J ends were trimmed by 5 bases and 6 bases, with 14 bases remaining between them. The CDR3 is made up of 14 amino acids. DNA of the CDR3: TGTGCCAGCAGCCCGGGGATTAGTAGTCAGCCCCAGCATTTT. The encoded protein is CASSPGISSQPQHF.

This sequence joins TRBV10-3 and TRBJ2-1, with 9 positions matching TRBD1. Germline V gene lookup returns CDR1 ENHRY and CDR2 SYGVKD. V gave up 2 bases and J gave up 6 bases; unmatched junction bases: 8. The CDR3 has 16 residues. The CDR3 region is CAISEDRDRVPNEQFF. In nucleotides, the CDR3 is TGTGCCATCAGTGAGGATCGGGACAGGGTCCCCAATGAGCAGTTCTTC.

The V call is TRBV9, the J call TRBJ2-7; 11 positions match TRBD1. V dropped 4 bases and J dropped 5; count of bases not matched to a gene: 8. The CDR3 is 15 amino acids. The germline V gene has CDR1 SGDLS and CDR2 YYNGEE. The CDR3 DNA follows: TGTGCCAGCAGCCCCGAGGACAGGGGGCACGACGAGCAGTACTTC. Translated: CASSPEDRGHDEQYF.

This clone was picked up a small number of times. CDR3 in amino acids: CATSDSDTRGYNEQFF. For the CDR3, the DNA is TGTGCCACCAGTGATTCCGATACGCGGGGTTACAATGAGCAGTTCTTC. This rearrangement joins TRBV24-1 to TRBJ2-1, with D possibly matching TRBD2 (6 bases). This CDR3 contains 16 residues. Per the germline V gene, CDR1 is KGHDR and CDR2 is SFDVKD. V lost 2 bases and J lost 4, with 14 bases in between.